The next 28 T cell receptor beta chains were all read from a single sample in a study of T cell responses to AZD1222 COVID-19 vaccine. The repertoire was sequenced with immunoSEQ multiplex PCR; TCRdb's copy has only in-frame clones and lacks some. This sample has 100,000 to 150,000 clones; 65% to 90% occur once, and the top ten carry around 8.3%. Sequenced material: peripheral blood, taken 28 days after the second dose of the MenACWY control vaccine. These TCRs come from an adult who received the MenACWY meningococcal vaccine as a control.

This clone was counted only a few times. V is TRBV14 and J is TRBJ1-6; D ambiguous. V was shortened by 0 bases and J by 10 bases, with 10 bases between the two germline ends. This CDR3 spans 14 amino acids. The germline V gene has CDR1 SGHDN and CDR2 FVKESK. CDR3 region: CASSQESAASPLHF. The CDR3 DNA reads TGTGCCAGCAGCCAAGAATCGGCAGCCTCACCCCTCCACTTT.

This rearrangement joins TRBV30 to TRBJ2-3; no firm D call. From germline, CDR1 is GTSNPN and CDR2 SVGIG (reference sequence). The CDR3 totals 11 residues. V gave up 2 bases and J gave up 5 bases, with 5 bases separating them. CDR3 protein: CAWSFLDTQYF. In DNA form, the CDR3 reads TGTGCCTGGAGTTTCCTAGATACGCAGTATTTT. Full variable domain (missing parts from reference TRBV30 and TRBJ2-3): SQTIHQWPATLVQPVGSPLSLECTVEGTSNPNLYWYRQAAGRGLQLLFYSVGIGQISSEVPQNLSASRPQDRQFILSSKKLLLSDSGFYLCAWSFLDTQYFGPGTRLTVL.

The chain's CDR3 is CASSEATGQGNQPQHF. The CDR3 DNA follows: TGTGCCAGCAGTGAAGCCACAGGACAGGGCAATCAGCCCCAGCATTTT. This sequence joins TRBV6-1 and TRBJ1-5, with 7 nucleotides matching TRBD1. The V gene's germline CDR1 is MNHNS and CDR2 SASEGT. CDR3 size: 16 residues. Trimming cost V 0 bases and J 2 bases; bases outside gene matches: 4.

This clone was recorded once. The genes are TRBV6-6 and TRBJ1-5; the D is unclear. V lost 7 bases to trimming and J lost 9 bases, with 13 bases between them. The CDR3 runs to 12 residues. Germline V gives CDR1 MNHNY, CDR2 SVGAGI (reference sequence). The CDR3 spells CASTPRGRPQHF. CDR3 nucleotide sequence: TGTGCCAGCACCCCTCGGGGTCGGCCCCAGCATTTT.

The rearrangement uses TRBV10-3 and TRBJ1-3; D gene uncertain. Trimming cost V 4 bases and J 2 bases, with 12 bases left between them. The length of the CDR3 is 15 residues. The germline V gene encodes CDR1 ENHRY and CDR2 SYGVKD. This CDR3 reads CAISAGYDTGNTIYF. The CDR3 bases are TGTGCCATCAGTGCTGGGTACGATACTGGAAACACCATATATTTT.

This clone was seen more than once but under ten times. This rearrangement joins TRBV3-1 (or the pseudogene TRBV3-2) to TRBJ1-3; the D gene is possibly TRBD1 (6 bases). This CDR3 region has 15 residues. V lost 5 bases and J 0 bases, leaving 11 bases between the germline ends. Per the germline V gene, CDR1 is LGHDT and CDR2 is YNNKEL (reference sequence). CDR3 residues: CASSARDTSGNTIYF. Written as DNA, the CDR3 is TGTGCCAGCAGCGCCCGGGACACCTCTGGAAACACCATATATTTT.

The chain couples TRBV4-1 to TRBJ2-7; D call uncertain. The CDR3 has 15 residues. The germline V and J ends were trimmed by 0 bases and 6 bases, with 15 bases remaining between them. In germline, CDR1 is MGHRA, CDR2 YSYEKL. The CDR3 is CASSQDIGEWSEQYF. CDR3 DNA sequence: TGCGCCAGCAGCCAAGATATTGGGGAATGGAGCGAGCAGTACTTC.

This chain uses TRBV27 with TRBJ1-4; D remains unclear. The ends were cut back, 6 bases at V and 7 bases at J, with 24 bases in the middle. This CDR3 region has 17 residues. CDR1 MNHEY and CDR2 SMNVEV come from the germline V gene (reference sequence). The CDR3 here is CASSRFTSMDSGEKLFF. The CDR3 DNA follows: TGTGCCAGCAGCCGGTTCACTTCTATGGACTCGGGTGAAAAACTGTTTTTT.

The CDR3 bases are TGTGCCAGCAGCTCCTGGACAGGTCCGAACACCGGGGAGCTGTTTTTT. Translating it yields CASSSWTGPNTGELFF. The chain is built from TRBV7-9 and TRBJ2-2; 7 bases line up with TRBD1. Germline lookup yields CDR1 SEHNR and CDR2 FQNEAQ (reference sequence). The CDR3 is 16 amino acids. The junction had 5 bases not matched to a gene; V was cut back by 4 bases and J by 0 bases. The full variable domain, its missing parts supplied by reference TRBV7-9 and TRBJ2-2, is DTGVSQNPRHKITKRGQNVTFRCDPISEHNRLYWYRQTLGQGPEFLTYFQNEAQLEKSRLLSDRFSAERPKGSFSTLEIQRTEQGDSAMYLCASSSWTGPNTGELFFGEGSRLTVL.

V and J are TRBV10-3 and TRBJ1-2; weak D call: TRBD1 (5 bases). V was cut by 2 bases and J by 2 bases, with 18 bases left in between. The germline gives CDR1 ENHRY, CDR2 SYGVKD. The CDR3 runs 17 residues. CDR3 sequence reads: CAISENRAIEGNYGYTF. DNA of the CDR3: TGTGCCATCAGTGAGAATAGGGCTATTGAGGGGAACTATGGCTACACCTTC.

The chain employs TRBV24-1 and TRBJ2-7, with 11 nucleotides matching TRBD1. The CDR3 length is 13 residues. Germline V lookup: CDR1 KGHDR, CDR2 SFDVKD. V was pared by 12 bases and J by 5 bases, with 8 bases of the junction left unmatched. As DNA, the CDR3 is TGTGCCCCACAAGGGACAGGGGGTAACGAGCAGTACGTC. Translating gives CAPQGTGGNEQYV.

The chain combines TRBV18 with TRBJ1-4, with D maybe TRBD1 (6 bases). From germline, CDR1 is KGHSH and CDR2 LQKENI. The CDR3 spans 17 residues. V was shortened by 4 bases and J by 8 bases, with 23 bases between the two germline ends. CDR3 residues: CASSQKQGRGSSEKLFF. CDR3 nucleotide sequence: TGTGCCAGCTCACAGAAACAGGGTCGGGGTTCGTCGGAAAAACTGTTTTTT.

V gene TRBV23-1 combines with J gene TRBJ1-6; D unclear. TRBV23-1 carries the ORF label, with uncertain function. This CDR3 is built from 15 residues. The V and J ends lost 3 bases and 2 bases respectively, with 8 bases between them. The CDR3 here is CASSHSGTYNSPLHF. As DNA, the CDR3 is TGCGCCAGCAGTCACAGCGGGACCTATAATTCACCCCTCCACTTT.

J is TRBJ1-1 and V is TRBV28, with 8 bases matching TRBD1. Germline CDR1 is MDHEN and CDR2 is SYDVKM. The V gene end was trimmed by 3 bases and the J gene end by 3 bases; junction bases not matched to a gene: 3. CDR3 length: 14 amino acids. CDR3 protein: CASSFGTGYTEAFF. CDR3 in DNA: TGTGCCAGCAGTTTCGGGACAGGCTACACTGAAGCTTTCTTT.

The rearrangement joins TRBV30 to TRBJ1-6; weak D call: TRBD1 (5 bases). Trimming shortened V by 6 bases and J by 10 bases, and 10 bases separated the two germline ends. The CDR3 sequence is 11 residues long. Germline CDR1 and CDR2: GTSNPN and SVGIG (reference sequence). The CDR3 region has the DNA TGTGCCTGCCATGGGGGGTCACCCCTCCACTTT. As protein: CACHGGSPLHF.

This chain joins TRBV25-1 and TRBJ2-1; D not resolved. The CDR3 is 11 amino acids. V was trimmed by 1 base and J by 8 bases, leaving 3 bases between them. From germline, CDR1 is MGHDK and CDR2 SYGVNS. This CDR3 reads CASSELHEQFF. DNA of the CDR3: TGTGCCAGCAGTGAATTACATGAGCAGTTCTTC. The whole variable domain, filled in from reference TRBV25-1 and TRBJ2-1, reads EADIYQTPRYLVIGTGKKITLECSQTMGHDKMYWYQQDPGMELHLIHYSYGVNSTEKGDLSSESTVSRIRTEHFPLTLESARPSHTSQYLCASSELHEQFFGPGTRLTVL.

This chain links TRBV19 with TRBJ1-2, with D maybe TRBD1 (5 bases). Germline V gene lookup returns CDR1 LNHDA and CDR2 SQIVND (reference sequence). This CDR3 contains 12 residues. Deletions cut 3 bases from V and 8 bases from J, with 10 bases between. The CDR3 DNA reads as TGTGCCAGTAGTATCGGACAAGGAGGCTACACCTTC. Translating it yields CASSIGQGGYTF.

V is TRBV4-1 and J is TRBJ1-2; 9 nucleotides align to TRBD1. V trimming: 4 bases; J trimming: 6 bases; junction bases outside the gene matches: 12. CDR1 MGHRA and CDR2 YSYEKL come from the germline V gene. This CDR3 is built from 16 residues. This CDR3 reads CASSPFIRTGEDGYTF. DNA for the CDR3: TGCGCCAGCAGCCCCTTCATTCGGACAGGGGAGGATGGCTACACCTTC.

This chain links TRBV19 with TRBJ2-2; 7 nucleotides line up with TRBD2. Losses at the gene ends were 0 bases for V and 2 bases for J; bases not matched to a gene: 9. The CDR3 has 18 residues. Germline-derived CDR1 and CDR2 are LNHDA and SQIVND (reference sequence). The CDR3 DNA reads as TGTGCCAGTAGTATAGATCACCTAGCGGCTGATAACACCGGGGAGCTGTTTTTT. It translates to CASSIDHLAADNTGELFF.

The chain links TRBV7-2 to TRBJ1-2, with 9 bases that match TRBD1. Trimming took 5 bases from V and 7 from J; bases not matched to a gene: 8. The CDR3 length is 14 residues. Germline CDR1 and CDR2: SGHTA and FQGNSA. The CDR3 DNA is TGTGCCAGCAGCCTCGTGGGGACAGGGTCTGGCTACACCTTC. Its protein is CASSLVGTGSGYTF. Full variable domain (rest looked up from reference TRBV7-2 and TRBJ1-2): GAGVSQSPSNKVTEKGKDVELRCDPISGHTALYWYRQSLGQGLEFLIYFQGNSAPDKSGLPSDRFSAERTGGSVSTLTIQRTQQEDSAVYLCASSLVGTGSGYTFGSGTRLTVV.

This rearrangement joins TRBV7-3 to TRBJ2-3; tentative D call: TRBD1 (5 bases). This CDR3 contains 13 residues. V lost 5 bases and J lost 5, with 11 bases in between. Germline CDR1 reads SGHTA; CDR2 reads FQGTGA. DNA of the CDR3: TGTGCCAGCAGCCCCGTAAGGGGAGATACGCAGTATTTT. It yields the protein CASSPVRGDTQYF.

The chain couples TRBV5-4 to TRBJ2-2; 7 positions match TRBD2. Germline CDR1 reads SGHNT; CDR2 reads YYREEE (reference sequence). The V segment lost 1 base and the J segment 4 bases; nucleotides outside the gene matches: 4. This CDR3 is built from 15 residues. CDR3 DNA sequence: TGTGCCAGCAGCTTGACCGGGGGGTTCACCGGGGAGCTGTTTTTT. Protein: CASSLTGGFTGELFF.

The genes are TRBV9 and TRBJ2-1, with TRBD1 matching 10 bases. J lost 4 bases, V lost 0 bases, and 1 base had no gene match. CDR1 is SGDLS, CDR2 YYNGEE, per germline. The CDR3 is 15 amino acids. The CDR3 reads CASSVGTGGYNEQFF. For the CDR3, the DNA is TGTGCCAGCAGCGTAGGGACAGGGGGGTACAATGAGCAGTTCTTC.

This clone was counted a single time. The rearrangement uses TRBV29-1 and TRBJ1-1; 8 bases align to TRBD1. The CDR3 consists of 14 residues. Germline V gene data show CDR1 as SQVTM and CDR2 as ANQGSEA. Trimming took 7 bases from V and 5 from J; bases not matched to a gene: 12. CDR3 amino acids: CSARSTGVGTEAFF. The CDR3 nucleotides are TGCAGCGCCCGCTCGACAGGGGTAGGGACTGAAGCTTTCTTT.

This clone is judged medium-sized. This chain joins TRBV28 and TRBJ1-5, with D possibly being TRBD1 (6 bases). The length of the CDR3 is 14 residues. V gave up 5 bases and J gave up 2 bases, with 10 bases separating them. Germline CDR1 is MDHEN and CDR2 is SYDVKM. The CDR3 region has the DNA TGTGCCAGCAGTCAGGGGAGGGGCAATCAGCCCCAGCATTTT. Translated: CASSQGRGNQPQHF. The variable domain in full, completed from reference TRBV28 and TRBJ1-5, reads DVKVTQSSRYLVKRTGEKVFLECVQDMDHENMFWYRQDPGLGLRLIYFSYDVKMKEKGDIPEGYSVSREKKERFSLILESASTNQTSMYLCASSQGRGNQPQHFGDGTRLSIL.

This chain uses TRBV7-6 with TRBJ1-2, with a weak D call TRBD1 (6 bases). Germline CDR1 is SGHVS and CDR2 is FNYEAQ. The V and J ends lost 5 bases and 3 bases respectively, with 13 bases between them. This CDR3 region has 14 residues. The CDR3 spells CASSAGQWDYGYTF. The CDR3 coding sequence is TGTGCCAGCAGCGCCGGACAGTGGGACTATGGCTACACCTTC.

The CDR3 nucleotides read TGCGCCAGCAGCTTGAGTGGGCAGCTTTATGGCTACACCTTC. Amino acid sequence: CASSLSGQLYGYTF. The chain employs TRBV5-1 and TRBJ1-2; no clear D. The germline V gene has CDR1 SGHRS and CDR2 YFSETQ. CDR3 size: 14 residues. Between the trimmed V and J ends, which lost 1 base and 5 bases, there was a span of 12 bases.

The V gene is TRBV5-5, the J gene TRBJ2-5; D tentatively reads TRBD1 or TRBD2 (5 bases each). There are 13 residues in the CDR3. Trimming took 4 bases from V and 5 from J, leaving 12 bases between them. Looked up from germline, CDR1 is SGHKS and CDR2 is YYEKEE (reference sequence). CDR3 DNA: TGTGCCAGCAGCCCGGGACCTTCGGAGACCCAGTACTTC. Encoded protein: CASSPGPSETQYF.